The following is a TCR beta chain sequence with its context. The target antigen is unknown. The sample originates from a study of shared clonotypes between healthy human individuals. Study observations and caveats: Lower generation probabilities were found for non-shared clonotypes than for those shared by all four donors.

Germline values: CDR1 SGHNT, CDR2 YYREEE (reference sequence). Germline trimming cut 2 bases from V and 1 base from J; bases unmatched to any gene: 2. This CDR3 has 17 residues. The protocol was immunoSEQ multiplex PCR, while the TCRdb copy is restricted to in-frame clones and leaves out a portion. In the table there are 800,000 to 1,200,000 clones, about 84% of which are singletons. This TCR was sampled from a man between 18 and 29 years old in good health. Some clones in this sample may be carry-over from other donors' samples. This chain uses TRBV5-4 with TRBJ2-5, with 16 positions matching TRBD2. The specimen sequenced was memory CD4+ T cells from PBMCs. Subset in this sample: CD45RA-negative fraction. CDR3 sequence (DNA): TGTGCCAGCAGCTTCGGGACTAGCGGGAGGGCCCAAGAGACCCAGTACTTC. This codes for CASSFGTSGRAQETQYF. The whole variable domain, remainder taken from reference TRBV5-4 and TRBJ2-5, is ETGVTQSPTHLIKTRGQQVTLRCSSQSGHNTVSWYQQALGQGPQFIFQYYREEENGRGNFPPRFSGLQFPNYSSELNVNALELDDSALYLCASSFGTSGRAQETQYFGPGTRLLVL.